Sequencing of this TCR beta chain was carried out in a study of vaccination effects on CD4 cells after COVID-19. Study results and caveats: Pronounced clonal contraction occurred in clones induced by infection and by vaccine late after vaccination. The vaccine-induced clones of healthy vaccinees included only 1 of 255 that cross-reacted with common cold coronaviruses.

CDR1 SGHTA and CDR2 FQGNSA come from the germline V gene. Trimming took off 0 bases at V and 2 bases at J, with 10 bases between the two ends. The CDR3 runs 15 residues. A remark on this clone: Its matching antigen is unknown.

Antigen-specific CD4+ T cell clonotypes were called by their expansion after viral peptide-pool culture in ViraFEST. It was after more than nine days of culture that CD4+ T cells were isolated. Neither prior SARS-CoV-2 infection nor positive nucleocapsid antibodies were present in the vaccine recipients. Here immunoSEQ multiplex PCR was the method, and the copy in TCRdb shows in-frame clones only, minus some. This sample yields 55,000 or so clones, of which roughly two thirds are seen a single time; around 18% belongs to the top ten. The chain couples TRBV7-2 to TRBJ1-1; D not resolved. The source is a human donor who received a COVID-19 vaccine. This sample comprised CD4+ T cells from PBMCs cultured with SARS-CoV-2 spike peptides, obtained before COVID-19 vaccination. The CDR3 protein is CASSLALGPNTEAFF. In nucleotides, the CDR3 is TGTGCCAGCAGCTTAGCCCTAGGCCCCAACACTGAAGCTTTCTTT.